The sequence of this TCR beta chain was determined in a study of T cell repertoires in cytomegalovirus infection. This clonotype came up once. As yet, its antigen is unknown. The CDR3 sequence is 14 residues long. Trimming removed 5 bases from V and 6 bases from J; junction bases left unmatched: 7. The germline gives CDR1 SGDLS, CDR2 YYNGEE. A single record per CDR3 protein comes from TCRdb applying MiXCR to the reads. Of about 770,000 distinct CDR3 sequences in the sample, about 28% are singletons; the top ten hold less than 15%. The sequence came from a human donor in good health (CMV status not recorded). Some clones in this sample may be carry-over from other donors' samples. Specimen: cultured CD8+ T cells from PBMCs, collected from culture after CMV antigen stimulation. The gene calls are TRBV9 and TRBJ1-5, with 8 bases that match TRBD1. CDR3 nucleotides: TGTGCCAGCAGTGAGGACAGGGTAACTCAGCCCCAGCATTTT. It is translated as CASSEDRVTQPQHF.